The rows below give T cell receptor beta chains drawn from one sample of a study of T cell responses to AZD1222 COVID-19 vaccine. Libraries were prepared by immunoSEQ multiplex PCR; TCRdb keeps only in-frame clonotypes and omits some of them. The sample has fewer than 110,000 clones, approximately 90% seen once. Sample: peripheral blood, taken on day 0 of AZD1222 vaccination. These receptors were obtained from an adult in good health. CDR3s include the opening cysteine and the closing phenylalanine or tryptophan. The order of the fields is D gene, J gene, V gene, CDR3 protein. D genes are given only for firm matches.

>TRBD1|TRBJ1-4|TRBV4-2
CASSPYGPGQGAVGNEKLFF
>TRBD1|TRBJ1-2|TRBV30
CAWSGQGKDGYTF
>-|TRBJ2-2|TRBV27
CASSIGPLAGELFF
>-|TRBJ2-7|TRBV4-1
CASSPPGRAYEQYF
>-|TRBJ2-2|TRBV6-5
CASRDTGELFF
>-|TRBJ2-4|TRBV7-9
CASTGARIAKNIQYF
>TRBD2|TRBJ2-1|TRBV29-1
CSIRLATTDEQFF
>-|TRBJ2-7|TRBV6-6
CASSYSGGGYEQYF
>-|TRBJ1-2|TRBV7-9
CASSPGSSFNYGYTF
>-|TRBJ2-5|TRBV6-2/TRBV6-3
CASSFRDPVGGTQYF
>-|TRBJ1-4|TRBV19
CASSPPPMGNEKLFF
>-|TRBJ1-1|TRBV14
CASSQSFSSLEAFF